This T cell receptor (beta chain) was recorded in a study of T cell repertoires in cytomegalovirus infection. As for the study in general: It can be stated that public TCR beta signatures indicated CMV infection as well as a matching HLA type. Points from the study as a whole: Summed frequency of shared TCR beta families picked out CMV carriers who also had the relevant HLA. Clonotype analysis showed dominance of the ex vivo response by HLA-C-restricted CMV-specific TCR beta clonotypes.

TCRdb re-called the reads with MiXCR, one entry per CDR3 protein. The table shows about 530,000 distinct CDR3 sequences, with 26% occurring only once. Only a few counts were recorded for this clonotype. Antigen unknown. The TCR was taken from a human donor in good health (CMV status not recorded). Some clones in this sample may be carry-over from other donors' samples. Sequenced sample: PBMCs.

Here the CDR3 reads CASSLGSVQPQHF. Here the CDR3 DNA reads TGTGCCAGCAGCTTGGGGAGCGTTCAGCCCCAGCATTTT. The chain joins TRBV7-8 to TRBJ1-5; D is ambiguous. This CDR3 has 13 amino acids. The V and J ends lost 3 bases and 6 bases respectively, with 9 bases between them. CDR1 SGHVS and CDR2 FQNEAQ come from the germline V gene.